What follows are 2 T cell receptor beta chains derived from one specimen sequenced in a study of blood T cells in healthy people across ages. Primers used in a second PCR of about 7 to 12 cycles were a sample-barcoded 5' primer and a J-beta primer mix. TCRdb passed the 5' RACE reads through MiXCR, listing each CDR3 protein once. The repertoire holds about 1.4 million distinct CDR3 sequences, with approximately 59% as singletons. The sample consisted of blood. These receptors originate from a man younger than 35 in good health.

There are a few counts of this clonotype. The V and J genes are TRBV27 and TRBJ2-5; 11 bases match TRBD2. This CDR3 is built from 17 residues. In germline, CDR1 is MNHEY, CDR2 SMNVEV (reference sequence). The junction had 13 bases not matched to a gene; V was cut back by 5 bases and J by 5 bases. This CDR3 is CASSELKLAGVGETQYF. Here the CDR3 DNA reads TGTGCCAGCAGTGAACTGAAACTAGCGGGAGTTGGGGAGACCCAGTACTTC.

This clonotype is a singleton in its sample. V is TRBV11-2 and J is TRBJ2-7; D remains ambiguous. The DNA end is more similar to TRBJ2-4, so the J call may be wrong. This CDR3 has 15 amino acids. CDR1 and CDR2 from the germline V gene are SGHAT and FQNNGV. The CDR3 bases are TGTGCCAGCAGCCATCGGACGGGTACGGCGAACATTCAGTACTTC. It specifies CASSHRTGTANIQYF.